This T cell receptor (beta chain) is drawn from a study of CD8 T cells in ankylosing spondylitis. Whole-study results and caveats: Earlier studies detected some motif variants in reactive arthritis synovial fluid and blood. Disease-linked clones were reportedly significantly enriched in matched ankylosing spondylitis synovial fluid. For ankylosing spondylitis blood, a TCR beta motif of eight or nine highly homologous variants appeared characteristic.

V shed 2 bases and J shed 0 bases, with 14 bases lying between them. CDR3 length: 16 residues. CDR1 is GTSNPN, CDR2 SVGIG, per germline (reference sequence). With regard to this clonotype: Its antigen is still unknown.

With molecular barcodes, quantitative 5'-RACE was used to make the TCR beta libraries. TCRdb analysed the 5' RACE reads with MiXCR anew, one entry per CDR3 protein. The sample lists some 130,000 distinct CDR3 sequences, more than 5.5% seen once, with 9.5% to 15% in the top ten. Sequencing was carried out using blood, either unsorted or a sorted T cell fraction (not recorded which). The rearrangement joins TRBV30 to TRBJ1-5; D uncertain. The sequence was collected from a female donor with ankylosing spondylitis or in good health (not recorded which). CDR3 loop: CAWSSRTDHSNQPQHF. The CDR3 DNA reads TGTGCCTGGAGTTCCCGAACCGATCATAGCAATCAGCCCCAGCATTTT.